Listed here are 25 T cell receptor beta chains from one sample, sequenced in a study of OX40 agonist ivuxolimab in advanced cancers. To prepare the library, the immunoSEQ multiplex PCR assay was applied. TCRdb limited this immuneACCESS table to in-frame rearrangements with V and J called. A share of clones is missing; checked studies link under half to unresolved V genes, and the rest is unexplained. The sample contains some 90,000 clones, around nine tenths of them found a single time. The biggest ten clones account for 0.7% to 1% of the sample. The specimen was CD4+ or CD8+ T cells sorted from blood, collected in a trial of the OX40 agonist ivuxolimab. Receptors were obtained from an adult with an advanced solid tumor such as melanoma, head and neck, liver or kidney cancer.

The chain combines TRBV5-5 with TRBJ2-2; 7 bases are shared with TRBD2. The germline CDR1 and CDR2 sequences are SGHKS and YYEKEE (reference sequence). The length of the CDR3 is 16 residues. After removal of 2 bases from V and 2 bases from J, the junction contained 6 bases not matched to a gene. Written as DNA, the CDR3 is TGTGCCAGCAGCTTTGGTCCTAGCGGTAACACCGGGGAGCTGTTTTTT. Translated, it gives CASSFGPSGNTGELFF. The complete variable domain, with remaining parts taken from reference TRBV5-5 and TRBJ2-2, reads DAGVTQSPTHLIKTRGQQVTLRCSPISGHKSVSWYQQVLGQGPQFIFQYYEKEERGRGNFPDRFSARQFPNYSSELNVNALLLGDSALYLCASSFGPSGNTGELFFGEGSRLTVL.

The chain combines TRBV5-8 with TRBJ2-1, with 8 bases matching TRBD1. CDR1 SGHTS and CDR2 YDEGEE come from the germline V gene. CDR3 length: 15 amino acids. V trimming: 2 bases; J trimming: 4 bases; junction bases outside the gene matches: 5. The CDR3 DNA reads TGTGCCAGCAGCTTAAGTACAGGGGGTTACAATGAGCAGTTCTTC. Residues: CASSLSTGGYNEQFF.

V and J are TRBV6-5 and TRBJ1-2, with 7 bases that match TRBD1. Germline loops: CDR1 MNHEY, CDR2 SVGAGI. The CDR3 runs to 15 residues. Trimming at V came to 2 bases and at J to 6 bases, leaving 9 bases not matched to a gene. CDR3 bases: TGTGCCAGCAGTTACGGGGGACAGACTGGAAATGGCTACACCTTC. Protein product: CASSYGGQTGNGYTF.

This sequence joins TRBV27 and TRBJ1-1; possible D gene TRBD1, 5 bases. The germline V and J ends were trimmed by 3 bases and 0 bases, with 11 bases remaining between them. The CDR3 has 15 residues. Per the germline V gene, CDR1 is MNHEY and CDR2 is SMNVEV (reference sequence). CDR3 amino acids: CASSFNRQLNTEAFF. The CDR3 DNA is TGTGCCAGCAGTTTTAACAGACAGTTGAACACTGAAGCTTTCTTT.

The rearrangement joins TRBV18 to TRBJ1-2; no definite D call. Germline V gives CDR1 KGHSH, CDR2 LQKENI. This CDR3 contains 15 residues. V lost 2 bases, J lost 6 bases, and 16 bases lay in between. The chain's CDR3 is CASSPSMDGQNGYTF. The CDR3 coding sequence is TGTGCCAGCTCACCATCTATGGACGGGCAAAATGGCTACACCTTC.

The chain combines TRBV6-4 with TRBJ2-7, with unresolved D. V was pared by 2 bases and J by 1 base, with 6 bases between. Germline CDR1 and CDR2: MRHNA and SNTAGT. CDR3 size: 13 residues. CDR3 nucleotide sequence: TGTGCCAGCAGTGACCACAGATCCTACGAGCAGTACTTC. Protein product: CASSDHRSYEQYF.

CDR3 protein: CASSVQDSGANVLTF. The DNA of the CDR3 is TGTGCCAGCAGCGTGCAGGACTCTGGGGCCAACGTCCTGACTTTC. The genes are TRBV28 and TRBJ2-6; no firm D call. Germline CDR1 and CDR2: MDHEN and SYDVKM. Trimming pared 6 bases from V and 0 bases from J, leaving 9 bases between. This CDR3 has 15 amino acids. Variable domain in full (rest from reference TRBV28 and TRBJ2-6): DVKVTQSSRYLVKRTGEKVFLECVQDMDHENMFWYRQDPGLGLRLIYFSYDVKMKEKGDIPEGYSVSREKKERFSLILESASTNQTSMYLCASSVQDSGANVLTFGAGSRLTVL.

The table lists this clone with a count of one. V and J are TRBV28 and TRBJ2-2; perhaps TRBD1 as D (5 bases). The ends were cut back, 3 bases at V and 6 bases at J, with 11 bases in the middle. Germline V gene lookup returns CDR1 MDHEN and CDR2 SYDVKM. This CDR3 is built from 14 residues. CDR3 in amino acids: CASSLSQGAGELFF. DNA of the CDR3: TGTGCCAGCAGTTTGTCGCAAGGGGCCGGGGAGCTGTTTTTT.

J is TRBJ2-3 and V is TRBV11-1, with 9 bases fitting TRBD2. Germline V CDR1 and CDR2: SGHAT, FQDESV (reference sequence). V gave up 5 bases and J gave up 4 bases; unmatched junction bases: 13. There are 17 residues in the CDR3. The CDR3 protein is CASSLQVAGGRADTQYF. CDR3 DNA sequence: TGTGCCAGCAGCCTACAGGTGGCGGGGGGGCGGGCAGATACGCAGTATTTT. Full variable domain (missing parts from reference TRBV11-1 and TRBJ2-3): EAEVAQSPRYKITEKSQAVAFWCDPISGHATLYWYRQILGQGPELLVQFQDESVVDDSQLPKDRFSAERLKGVDSTLKIQPAELGDSAMYLCASSLQVAGGRADTQYFGPGTRLTVL.

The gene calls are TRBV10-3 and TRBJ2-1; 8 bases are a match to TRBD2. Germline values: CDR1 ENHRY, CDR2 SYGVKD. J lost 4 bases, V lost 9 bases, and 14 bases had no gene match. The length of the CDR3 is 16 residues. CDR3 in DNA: TGTGCCATAAGAGGGCAAGGAAGCGGGGGATACAATGAGCAGTTCTTC. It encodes CAIRGQGSGGYNEQFF.

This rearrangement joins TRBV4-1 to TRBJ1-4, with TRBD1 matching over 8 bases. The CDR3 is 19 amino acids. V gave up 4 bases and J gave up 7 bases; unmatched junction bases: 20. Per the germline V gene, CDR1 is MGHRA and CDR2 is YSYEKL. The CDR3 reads CASSPSGGPGDVRSEKLFF. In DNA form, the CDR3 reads TGCGCCAGCAGCCCCTCAGGGGGCCCGGGGGACGTTAGGAGTGAAAAACTGTTTTTT.

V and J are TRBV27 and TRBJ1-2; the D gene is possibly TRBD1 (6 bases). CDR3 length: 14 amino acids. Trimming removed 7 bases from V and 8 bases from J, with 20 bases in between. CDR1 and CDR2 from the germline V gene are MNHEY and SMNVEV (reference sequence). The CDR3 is CASTALQGFEGYTF. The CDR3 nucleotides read TGTGCCAGCACGGCCCTACAGGGATTTGAGGGCTACACCTTC.

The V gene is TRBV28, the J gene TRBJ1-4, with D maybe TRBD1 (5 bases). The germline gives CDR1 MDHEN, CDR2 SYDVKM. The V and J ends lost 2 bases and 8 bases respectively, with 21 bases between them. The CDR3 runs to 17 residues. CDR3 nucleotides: TGTGCCAGCAGTTTAATAAGAGGGGCCGGTAGTTGGGAAAAACTGTTTTTT. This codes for CASSLIRGAGSWEKLFF.

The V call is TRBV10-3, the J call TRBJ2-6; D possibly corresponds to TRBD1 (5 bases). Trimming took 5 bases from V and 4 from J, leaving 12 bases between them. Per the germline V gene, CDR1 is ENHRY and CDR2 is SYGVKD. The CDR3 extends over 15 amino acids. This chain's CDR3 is CAISPWGTGANVLTF. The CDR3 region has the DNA TGTGCCATCAGTCCCTGGGGCACAGGGGCCAACGTCCTGACTTTC.

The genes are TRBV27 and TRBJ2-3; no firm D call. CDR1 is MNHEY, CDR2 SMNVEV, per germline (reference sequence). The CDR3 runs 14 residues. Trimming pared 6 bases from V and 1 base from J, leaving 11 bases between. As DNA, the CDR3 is TGTGCCAGCAGAATTTCCTATGGCACAGATACGCAGTATTTT. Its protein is CASRISYGTDTQYF.

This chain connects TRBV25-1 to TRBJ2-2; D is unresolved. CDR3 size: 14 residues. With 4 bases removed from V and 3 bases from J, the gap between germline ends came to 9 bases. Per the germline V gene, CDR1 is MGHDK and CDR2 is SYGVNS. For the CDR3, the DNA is TGTGCCAGCAGTGCTGGGGTCCACACCGGGGAGCTGTTTTTT. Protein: CASSAGVHTGELFF.

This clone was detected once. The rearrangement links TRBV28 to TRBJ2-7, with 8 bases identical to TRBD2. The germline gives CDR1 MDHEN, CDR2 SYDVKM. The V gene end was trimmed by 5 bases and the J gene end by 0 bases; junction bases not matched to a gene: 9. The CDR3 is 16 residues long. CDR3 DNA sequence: TGTGCCAGCAGTCCCCCGGGGGGGTCCCCCTCCTACGAGCAGTACTTC. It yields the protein CASSPPGGSPSYEQYF. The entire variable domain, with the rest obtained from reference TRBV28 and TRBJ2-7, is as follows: DVKVTQSSRYLVKRTGEKVFLECVQDMDHENMFWYRQDPGLGLRLIYFSYDVKMKEKGDIPEGYSVSREKKERFSLILESASTNQTSMYLCASSPPGGSPSYEQYFGPGTRLTVT.

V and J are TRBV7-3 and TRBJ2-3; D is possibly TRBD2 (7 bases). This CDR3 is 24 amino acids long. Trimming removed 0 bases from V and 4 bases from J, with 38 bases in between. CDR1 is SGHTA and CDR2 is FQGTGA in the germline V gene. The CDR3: CASSLTPHVVNRQPGGGGADTQYF. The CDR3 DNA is TGTGCCAGCAGCTTAACCCCCCACGTAGTAAATCGCCAACCGGGAGGAGGGGGTGCAGATACGCAGTATTTT. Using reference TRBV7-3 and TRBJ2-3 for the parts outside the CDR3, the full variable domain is GAGVSQTPSNKVTEKGKYVELRCDPISGHTALYWYRQSLGQGPEFLIYFQGTGAADDSGLPNDRFFAVRPEGSVSTLKIQRTERGDSAVYLCASSLTPHVVNRQPGGGGADTQYFGPGTRLTVL.

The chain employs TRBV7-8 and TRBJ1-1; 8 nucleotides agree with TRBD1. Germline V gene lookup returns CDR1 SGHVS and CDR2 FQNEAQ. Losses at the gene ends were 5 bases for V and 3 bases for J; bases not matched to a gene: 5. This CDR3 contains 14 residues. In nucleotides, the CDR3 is TGTGCCAGCAGCCCCCGGACAGGGCACACTGAAGCTTTCTTT. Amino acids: CASSPRTGHTEAFF.

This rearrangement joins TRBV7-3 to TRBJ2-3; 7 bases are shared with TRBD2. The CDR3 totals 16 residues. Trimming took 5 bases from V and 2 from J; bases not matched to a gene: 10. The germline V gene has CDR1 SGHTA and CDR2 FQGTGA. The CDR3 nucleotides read TGTGCCAGCAGCCTAGGCCCTAGCGGAGACACAGATACGCAGTATTTT. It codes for CASSLGPSGDTDTQYF.

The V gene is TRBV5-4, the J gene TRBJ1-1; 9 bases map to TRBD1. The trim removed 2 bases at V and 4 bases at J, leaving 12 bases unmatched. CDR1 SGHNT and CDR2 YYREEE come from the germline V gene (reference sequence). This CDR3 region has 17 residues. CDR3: CASSFPGQGNARTEAFF. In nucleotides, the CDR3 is TGTGCCAGCAGCTTTCCGGGACAGGGAAACGCTCGCACTGAAGCTTTCTTT.

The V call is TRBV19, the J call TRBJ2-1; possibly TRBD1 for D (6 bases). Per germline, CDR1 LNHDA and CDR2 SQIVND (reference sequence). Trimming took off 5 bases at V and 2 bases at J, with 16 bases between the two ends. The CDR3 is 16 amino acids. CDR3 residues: CASSGPRGRTYNEQFF. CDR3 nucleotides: TGTGCCAGTAGTGGCCCCAGGGGAAGGACCTACAATGAGCAGTTCTTC.

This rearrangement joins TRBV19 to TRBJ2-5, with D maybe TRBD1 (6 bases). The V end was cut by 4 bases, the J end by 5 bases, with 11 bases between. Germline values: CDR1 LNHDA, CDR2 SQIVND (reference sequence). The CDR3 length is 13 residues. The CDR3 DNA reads TGTGCCAGTAGTACTACAGGGCTGGAGACCCAGTACTTC. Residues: CASSTTGLETQYF.

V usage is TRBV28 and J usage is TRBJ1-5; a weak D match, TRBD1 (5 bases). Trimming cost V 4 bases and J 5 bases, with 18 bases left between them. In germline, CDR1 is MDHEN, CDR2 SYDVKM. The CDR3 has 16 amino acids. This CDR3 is CASSSTQTAKDQPQHF. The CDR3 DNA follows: TGTGCCAGCAGTTCGACCCAGACAGCGAAAGATCAGCCCCAGCATTTT.

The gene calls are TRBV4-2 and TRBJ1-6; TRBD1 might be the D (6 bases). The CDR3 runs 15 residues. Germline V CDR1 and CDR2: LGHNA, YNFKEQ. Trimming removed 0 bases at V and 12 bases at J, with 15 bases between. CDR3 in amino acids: CASSQDPTGELPLHF. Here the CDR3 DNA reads TGTGCCAGCAGCCAAGATCCGACAGGCGAACTACCCCTCCACTTT.